This TCR beta chain was captured by sequencing in a study of T cell repertoires in aging, cancer and after chemotherapy. As for the study in general: Millions of TCR reads were in the whole dataset.

Findings and caveats of the study: Rebound thymic output was suggested by rising median generation probability during chemotherapy in each cancer cohort.

Germline loops: CDR1 LNHDA, CDR2 SQIVND (reference sequence). This CDR3 is 15 amino acids long. V shed 2 bases, J shed 2 bases, and the junction held 3 bases outside the gene matches. This clonotype is large by share. Its target is not known. The template was genomic DNA from peripheral blood, not RNA. A mixed TRB-A/B primer pool amplified rearranged TRB by multiplex touch-down PCR. TCRdb redid the calling of the multiplex PCR reads with MiXCR, one entry per CDR3 protein. Seen here are about a thousand distinct CDR3 sequences, roughly 21% observed once, and the top ten hold around two fifths. The sample comprised blood. This clonotype was sampled from a human donor with a blood cancer. V and J are TRBV19 and TRBJ2-1; 7 bases fit TRBD2. In DNA form, the CDR3 reads TGTGCCAGTAGTATAACTGGACTAGCCTACAATGAGCAGTTCTTC. Protein product: CASSITGLAYNEQFF.